What follows are 5 T cell receptor beta chains derived from one specimen sequenced in a study of blood T cell repertoires in COVID-19. This table comes from immunoSEQ multiplex PCR, and its TCRdb copy is limited to in-frame clones, with some not included. The sample holds fewer than 300,000 clones; just over 90% are singletons and the top ten take around 2.2%. Sequencing was performed on peripheral blood. These receptors originate from a woman in her 30s with COVID-19, enrolled during active disease.

V and J are TRBV5-6 and TRBJ1-2; TRBD1 agrees at 7 bases. V was clipped by 4 bases and J by 5 bases; unmatched bases: 11. Per germline, CDR1 SGHDT and CDR2 YYEEEE. This CDR3 region has 15 residues. The CDR3 loop reads CASSETGSYYYGYTF. Written as DNA, the CDR3 is TGTGCCAGCAGCGAGACAGGGTCTTATTATTATGGCTACACCTTC.

The chain couples TRBV5-1 to TRBJ1-1; 7 bases agree with TRBD1. This CDR3 has 14 amino acids. V dropped 4 bases and J dropped 0; count of bases not matched to a gene: 3. Germline-derived CDR1 and CDR2 are SGHRS and YFSETQ. DNA for the CDR3: TGCGCCAGCAGCACACAGGGGATGAACACTGAAGCTTTCTTT. Translation: CASSTQGMNTEAFF.

This sequence joins TRBV6-6 and TRBJ2-1, with 14 bases lining up with TRBD2. Trimming at V came to 6 bases and at J to 5 bases, leaving 0 bases not matched to a gene. The CDR3 runs to 14 residues. Germline CDR1 and CDR2: MNHNY and SVGAGI (reference sequence). The CDR3 DNA follows: TGTGCCAGCAGGGGACTAGCGGGAGACAATGAGCAGTTCTTC. Translating gives CASRGLAGDNEQFF.

The V call is TRBV30, the J call TRBJ2-1; TRBD2 might be the D (6 bases). Trimming removed 1 base at V and 5 bases at J, with 15 bases between. This CDR3 region has 15 residues. The germline V gene has CDR1 GTSNPN and CDR2 SVGIG (reference sequence). The CDR3 spells CAWSGQRRANNEQFF. CDR3 sequence (DNA): TGTGCCTGGAGTGGCCAGCGGAGGGCCAACAATGAGCAGTTCTTC.

The chain has TRBV10-3 and TRBJ1-2; 8 positions match TRBD1. Germline V gene data show CDR1 as ENHRY and CDR2 as SYGVKD. The CDR3 contains 14 residues. V was pared by 6 bases and J by 8 bases, with 11 bases of the junction left unmatched. CDR3 DNA sequence: TGTGCCATCAGGGCGGACAGGGTGTTCTGGGGCTACACCTTC. Amino acid sequence: CAIRADRVFWGYTF.